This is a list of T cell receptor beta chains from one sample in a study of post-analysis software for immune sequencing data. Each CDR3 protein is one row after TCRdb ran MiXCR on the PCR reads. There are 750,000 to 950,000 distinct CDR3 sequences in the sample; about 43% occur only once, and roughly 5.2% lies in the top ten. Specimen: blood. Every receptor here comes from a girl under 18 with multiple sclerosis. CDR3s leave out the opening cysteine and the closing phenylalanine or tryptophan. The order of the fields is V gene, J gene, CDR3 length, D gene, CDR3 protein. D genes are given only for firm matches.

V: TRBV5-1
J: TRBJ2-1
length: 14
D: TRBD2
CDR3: ASSSHVRGGDNEQF

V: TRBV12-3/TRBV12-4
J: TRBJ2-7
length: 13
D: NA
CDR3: ASSLGRGEAYEQY

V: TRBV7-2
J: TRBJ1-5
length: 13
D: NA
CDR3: ASSPSRGGNQPQH

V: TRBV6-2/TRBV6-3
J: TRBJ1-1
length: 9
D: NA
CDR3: ASRDGGEAF

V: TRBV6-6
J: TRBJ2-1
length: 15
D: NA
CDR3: ASSYAEGFGSYNEQF

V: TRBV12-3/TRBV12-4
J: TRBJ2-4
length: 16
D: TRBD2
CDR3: ASSPRTSGVLAKNIQY

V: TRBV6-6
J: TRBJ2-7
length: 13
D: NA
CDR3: ASSYSGAESHEQY

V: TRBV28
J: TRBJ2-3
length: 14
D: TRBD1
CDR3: ASSLGHRGGTDTQY

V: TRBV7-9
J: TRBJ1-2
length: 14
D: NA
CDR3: ASSPQGFGAGDGYT

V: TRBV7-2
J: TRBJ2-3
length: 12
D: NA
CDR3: ATLWLGYTDTQY

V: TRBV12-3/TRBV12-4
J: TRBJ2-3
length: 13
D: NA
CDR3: ASSLIPSHTDTQY

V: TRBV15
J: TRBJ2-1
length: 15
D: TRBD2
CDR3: ATSRDLLGLAVYEQD

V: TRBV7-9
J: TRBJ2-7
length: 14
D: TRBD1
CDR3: ASSSGTGGELYEQY

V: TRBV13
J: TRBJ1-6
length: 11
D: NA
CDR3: ANSSGLGSPLH

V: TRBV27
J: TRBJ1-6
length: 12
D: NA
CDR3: ASSLRQGNSPLH

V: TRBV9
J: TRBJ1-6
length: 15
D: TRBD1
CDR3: ASSAGGQGAWNSPLH

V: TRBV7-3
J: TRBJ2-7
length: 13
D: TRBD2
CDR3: ASSQGASGWYEQY

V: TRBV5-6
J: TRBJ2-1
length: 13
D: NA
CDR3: ASSWGTGGSNEQF

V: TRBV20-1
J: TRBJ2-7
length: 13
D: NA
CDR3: SARTWTVDSYEQY

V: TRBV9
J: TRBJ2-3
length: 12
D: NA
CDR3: ASSFQTDTDTQY

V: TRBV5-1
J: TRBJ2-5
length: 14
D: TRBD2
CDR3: ASSNPSGRRGETQY

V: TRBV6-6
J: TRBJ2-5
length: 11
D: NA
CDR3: ASSYRLQETQY

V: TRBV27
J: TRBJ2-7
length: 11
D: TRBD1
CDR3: ASSLRQGWEQY

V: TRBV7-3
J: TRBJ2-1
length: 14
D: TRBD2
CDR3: ASSLNGGLAGHEQF

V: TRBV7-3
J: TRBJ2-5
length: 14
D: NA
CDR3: ASSKRGGFPLETQY

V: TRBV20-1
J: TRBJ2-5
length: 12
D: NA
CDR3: SASQIQGVETQY

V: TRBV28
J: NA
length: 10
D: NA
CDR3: ASGTRDYEQY

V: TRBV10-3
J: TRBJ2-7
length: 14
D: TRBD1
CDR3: AISQGQGDKSYEQY

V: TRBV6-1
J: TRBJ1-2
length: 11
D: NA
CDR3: ASSEDGYYGYT